The 21 T cell receptor beta chains given below trace back to one sample, sequenced in a study of T cell repertoires in cytomegalovirus infection. TCRdb redid the calling of the reads with MiXCR, one entry per CDR3 protein. The sample consists of roughly 230,000 distinct CDR3 sequences, 22% of them appearing once. Sample: CD8+ T cells from PBMCs. Receptors were obtained from a human donor in good health (CMV status not recorded). Some clones in this sample may be carry-over from other donors' samples.

The chain has TRBV20-1 and TRBJ2-5; the D call may be TRBD1 or TRBD2 (6 bases each). Germline CDR1 reads DFQATT; CDR2 reads SNEGSKA (reference sequence). The V and J ends lost 3 bases and 4 bases respectively, with 15 bases between them. This CDR3 comprises 14 residues. The chain's CDR3 is CSASLRGRGETQYF. DNA for the CDR3: TGCAGTGCTAGCCTTCGGGGGCGCGGAGAGACCCAGTACTTC.

The chain is built from TRBV29-1 and TRBJ2-6; 8 nucleotides line up with TRBD1. J lost 4 bases, V lost 6 bases, and 8 bases had no gene match. Germline assignment: CDR1 SQVTM and CDR2 ANQGSEA. The length of the CDR3 is 15 residues. The CDR3 here is CSVLDRDEGANVLTF. The CDR3 DNA reads as TGCAGCGTCCTGGACAGGGATGAAGGGGCCAACGTCCTGACTTTC.

This clonotype was seen repeatedly, ten times or more. This sequence joins TRBV7-7 and TRBJ2-7; D remains unclear. Germline CDR1 and CDR2: SSHAT and FNYEAQ (reference sequence). V gave up 5 bases and J gave up 6 bases, with 11 bases separating them. The length of the CDR3 is 12 residues. CDR3 sequence reads: CASSPGPGEQYF. DNA of the CDR3: TGTGCCAGCAGCCCCGGACCAGGCGAGCAGTACTTC.

This clonotype was observed a few times. The chain links TRBV4-2 to TRBJ1-5; 7 bases align to TRBD1. Germline V gene data show CDR1 as LGHNA and CDR2 as YNFKEQ. The CDR3 loop spans 16 amino acids. V shed 3 bases, J shed 0 bases, and the junction held 5 bases outside the gene matches. The CDR3 region is CASSQSDRNSNQPQHF. In nucleotides, the CDR3 is TGTGCCAGCAGCCAGTCGGACAGGAATAGCAATCAGCCCCAGCATTTT.

The chain links TRBV7-2 to TRBJ2-2; no reliable D call. The V end was cut by 2 bases, the J end by 0 bases, with 13 bases between. The CDR3 runs to 17 residues. Germline-derived CDR1 and CDR2 are SGHTA and FQGNSA. Here the CDR3 DNA reads TGTGCCAGCAGCTTAAATTTTACCCGCTCGAACACCGGGGAGCTGTTTTTT. Protein: CASSLNFTRSNTGELFF.

V and J are TRBV15 and TRBJ2-7; unclear D gene. Germline CDR1 reads LNHNV; CDR2 reads YYDKDF (reference sequence). There are 17 residues in the CDR3. V was shortened by 0 bases and J by 0 bases, with 15 bases between the two germline ends. As DNA, the CDR3 is TGTGCCACCAGCAGAGAGTTAAGGACGGATCTCTCCTACGAGCAGTACTTC. Its protein product is CATSRELRTDLSYEQYF.

Only one count was recorded for this clonotype. The CDR3 coding sequence is TGCAGTGCTAGAGATCGAAAGGAGATAGAGGGCAATCAGCCCCAGCATTTT. This translates into CSARDRKEIEGNQPQHF. The chain joins TRBV20-1 to TRBJ1-5; D gene unclear. CDR3 length: 17 amino acids. CDR1 is DFQATT and CDR2 is SNEGSKA in the germline V gene (reference sequence). The V and J ends lost 0 bases and 2 bases respectively, with 17 bases between them.

In this sample, this clonotype turned up many times. V gene TRBV7-3 combines with J gene TRBJ1-1; no clear D gene. Germline V lookup: CDR1 SGHTA, CDR2 FQGTGA. The CDR3 contains 15 residues. V dropped 1 base and J dropped 4 bases, with 13 bases sitting between them. CDR3 nucleotide sequence: TGTGCCAGCAGCTTAAATTCAGGAGTGAGCACTGAAGCTTTCTTT. Protein product: CASSLNSGVSTEAFF.

This chain's CDR3 is CATSDGLTVSGELFF. The CDR3 bases are TGTGCCACCAGTGATGGTTTGACAGTTTCCGGGGAGCTGTTTTTT. The rearrangement uses TRBV24-1 and TRBJ2-2; tentative D call: TRBD1 (5 bases). With 3 bases removed from V and 6 bases from J, the gap between germline ends came to 13 bases. Germline CDR1 KGHDR, CDR2 SFDVKD. This CDR3 region has 15 residues.

This clonotype has just one count. J is TRBJ1-5 and V is TRBV5-1, with D unclear. Germline-derived CDR1 and CDR2 are SGHRS and YFSETQ. This CDR3 spans 10 amino acids. V dropped 6 bases and J dropped 5 bases, with 3 bases sitting between them. This chain's CDR3 is CASTYQPQHF. The CDR3 DNA reads TGCGCCAGCACGTATCAGCCCCAGCATTTT.

This clonotype was seen a handful of times. The chain combines TRBV2 with TRBJ2-7, with 10 nucleotides matching TRBD1. V trimming: 1 base; J trimming: 9 bases; junction bases outside the gene matches: 6. The length of the CDR3 is 14 residues. The germline gives CDR1 SNHLY, CDR2 FYNNEI. CDR3 region: CASSEGQGARGQYF. The CDR3 DNA reads as TGTGCCAGCAGTGAAGGACAGGGGGCAAGAGGGCAGTACTTC.

Notes on this clonotype: Germline and junction disagree at one end, which may indicate a read error. The chain employs TRBV28 and TRBJ1-4; unclear D gene. Per germline, CDR1 MDHEN and CDR2 SYDVKM. The CDR3 consists of 14 residues. CDR3 nucleotides: TGTGCCAGCAGTTTTCGAGCAACTACTGAAAAACTGTTTTTT. Translation: CASSFRATTEKLFF.

This chain connects TRBV9 to TRBJ2-7; 10 bases are a match to TRBD1. In germline, CDR1 is SGDLS, CDR2 YYNGEE. This CDR3 spans 14 amino acids. J lost 3 bases, V lost 3 bases, and 3 bases had no gene match. The CDR3 nucleotides read TGTGCCAGCAGCGGGACAGGGGGTAACTACGAGCAGTACTTC. Encoded protein: CASSGTGGNYEQYF.

This chain uses TRBV7-2 with TRBJ1-6, with D unresolved. Between the trimmed V and J ends, which lost 2 bases and 7 bases, there was a span of 12 bases. CDR1 is SGHTA and CDR2 is FQGNSA in the germline V gene. This CDR3 region has 15 residues. This CDR3 is CASSLSQLLNSPLHF. The CDR3 DNA reads as TGTGCCAGCAGCTTATCACAGTTGCTAAATTCACCCCTCCACTTT.

This clonotype was seen repeatedly, ten times or more. The chain links TRBV7-9 to TRBJ1-4; 8 positions match TRBD1. V trimming: 5 bases; J trimming: 8 bases; junction bases outside the gene matches: 7. CDR1 SEHNR and CDR2 FQNEAQ come from the germline V gene (reference sequence). The CDR3 is made up of 14 amino acids. CDR3 sequence reads: CASSPTGGGEKLFF. The CDR3, as DNA: TGTGCCAGCAGCCCCACAGGGGGAGGCGAAAAACTGTTTTTT.

V and J are TRBV5-6 and TRBJ1-1; D is unclear. V was clipped by 2 bases and J by 8 bases, with 10 bases between them. This CDR3 comprises 12 residues. Germline loops: CDR1 SGHDT, CDR2 YYEEEE. Written as DNA, the CDR3 is TGTGCCAGCAGCTTCGTCACTCTGGAAGCTTTCTTT. It yields the protein CASSFVTLEAFF.

This clonotype came up a few times. The rearrangement uses TRBV20-1 and TRBJ2-5, with D maybe TRBD2 (5 bases). Trimming took off 0 bases at V and 3 bases at J, with 8 bases between the two ends. CDR1 and CDR2 (germline): DFQATT, SNEGSKA (reference sequence). CDR3 length equals 13 residues. The CDR3 DNA reads as TGCAGTGCTAGAGAAGCCGGGGAAGAGACCCAGTACTTC. Translation gives CSAREAGEETQYF.

This clonotype has at least ten counts. The genes are TRBV12-3 or TRBV12-4 and TRBJ1-1; 8 positions match TRBD1. The CDR3 extends over 14 amino acids. V shed 6 bases and J 0 bases; nucleotides not matched to a gene: 3. The CDR3 loop reads CASSGQGLNTEAFF. CDR3 nucleotides: TGTGCCAGCAGCGGACAGGGTTTGAACACTGAAGCTTTCTTT.

The sample holds a few counts of this clonotype. The chain employs TRBV6-2 or TRBV6-3 and TRBJ2-7, with D possibly matching TRBD2 (5 bases). CDR1 and CDR2 (germline): MNHEY, SVGEGT. The CDR3 totals 13 residues. V was clipped by 4 bases and J by 2 bases, with 9 bases between them. DNA of the CDR3: TGTGCCAGCAGTTCCGGGAAACCCTACGAGCAGTACTTC. Its protein is CASSSGKPYEQYF.

This clonotype was observed a handful of times. V usage is TRBV6-6 and J usage is TRBJ1-3; D not resolved. The ends were cut back, 6 bases at V and 0 bases at J, with 9 bases in the middle. Germline CDR1 reads MNHNY; CDR2 reads SVGAGI (reference sequence). The CDR3 runs 14 residues. The CDR3 protein is CASSKTPSGNTIYF. In DNA form, the CDR3 reads TGTGCCAGCAGCAAGACACCCTCTGGAAACACCATATATTTT.

The chain uses TRBV28 and TRBJ2-7; no clear D gene. This CDR3 region has 13 residues. Trimming stripped 2 bases from V and 5 bases from J, with 10 bases between. Germline CDR1 is MDHEN and CDR2 is SYDVKM. In nucleotides, the CDR3 is TGTGCCAGCAGTTTACTCTGGTTCGACGAGCAGTACTTC. Protein: CASSLLWFDEQYF. The full variable domain, completed using reference TRBV28 and TRBJ2-7, is DVKVTQSSRYLVKRTGEKVFLECVQDMDHENMFWYRQDPGLGLRLIYFSYDVKMKEKGDIPEGYSVSREKKERFSLILESASTNQTSMYLCASSLLWFDEQYFGPGTRLTVT.